The source of this TCR beta chain is a study of radiotherapy plus CTLA-4 blockade in lung cancer. Clones were read by immunoSEQ multiplex PCR, and TCRdb kept only the in-frame ones, dropping some. This repertoire shows tens of thousands of clones, more than 60% found once; its top ten account for around a tenth. This CDR3 has 14 residues. The germline V and J ends were trimmed by 8 bases and 5 bases, with 15 bases remaining between them. The V gene's germline CDR1 is SNHLY and CDR2 FYNNEI. General observations from the study: TCR clones originating in tumors grew in number in blood after radiotherapy plus ipilimumab.

Details on this clone: Antigen: not known.

The chain employs TRBV2 and TRBJ1-4, with unresolved D. Sequences were derived from peripheral blood, sampled from a patient treated with radiotherapy plus ipilimumab. This TCR was recovered from a human donor with non-small cell lung cancer who had stable disease on radiotherapy plus ipilimumab. CDR3 DNA sequence: TGTGCCAGCTCTATGGGAGGGAGGAATGAAAAACTGTTTTTT. Translation: CASSMGGRNEKLFF.